These 28 T cell receptor beta chains came from one sample sequenced in a study of T-cell memory formation after mild COVID-19. TCRdb reanalysed the 5' RACE reads using MiXCR and keeps one entry per CDR3 protein. The sample records some 350,000 distinct CDR3 sequences, 13% being singletons. The sample consisted of PBMCs or a T cell subset sorted from them (not recorded which). The receptors were sampled from a man younger than 35 who had mild COVID-19 (a few samples of this study predate the infection). Cell type and time point are not known.

V is TRBV4-1 and J is TRBJ1-1; D perhaps matches TRBD1 (6 bases). Trimming left V 0 bases short and J 1 base short, with 9 bases between. CDR1 and CDR2 (germline): MGHRA, YSYEKL. This CDR3 has 15 amino acids. The chain's CDR3 is CASSQEQDRNTEAFF. CDR3 bases: TGCGCCAGCAGCCAAGAGCAGGACAGGAACACTGAAGCTTTCTTT.

Here the CDR3 DNA reads TGTGCTAGTGGGCAGGCAGGGGCTTCTGGTCAGCCCCAGCATTTT. As protein: CASGQAGASGQPQHF. J is TRBJ1-5 and V is TRBV12-5; D possibly corresponds to TRBD1 (6 bases). The CDR3 totals 15 residues. CDR1 is LGHNT and CDR2 is FRNRAP in the germline V gene. Trimming pared 6 bases from V and 6 bases from J, leaving 18 bases between.

This clonotype was counted at least ten times. V is TRBV5-1 and J is TRBJ2-3, with D hard to call. V was trimmed by 0 bases and J by 2 bases, leaving 10 bases between them. This CDR3 is 15 amino acids long. Germline values: CDR1 SGHRS, CDR2 YFSETQ. DNA of the CDR3: TGCGCCAGCAGCTTGGGGCAGACTCTCACAGATACGCAGTATTTT. This codes for CASSLGQTLTDTQYF.

The chain joins TRBV20-1 to TRBJ2-3; 7 positions agree with TRBD1. Germline V gene lookup returns CDR1 DFQATT and CDR2 SNEGSKA (reference sequence). The CDR3 runs 13 residues. J lost 3 bases, V lost 3 bases, and 3 bases had no gene match. The CDR3 nucleotides read TGCAGTGCTAGGGACAGGCTTACAGATACGCAGTATTTT. It specifies CSARDRLTDTQYF.

This chain connects TRBV7-2 to TRBJ1-1; the D is unclear. The V end was cut by 5 bases, the J end by 3 bases, with 13 bases between. Germline V lookup: CDR1 SGHTA, CDR2 FQGNSA. The CDR3 runs to 14 residues. The CDR3 loop is CASSPQRVDTEAFF. The DNA for the CDR3 is TGTGCCAGCAGCCCGCAGCGGGTCGACACTGAAGCTTTCTTT.

The chain combines TRBV21-1 with TRBJ1-1; TRBD1, as called in the table, went unchecked against the DNA. TRBV21-1 counts as a pseudogene. CDR3 size: 17 residues. The CDR3 sequence is CASSKGVRGPENTEAFF. The DNA of the CDR3 is TGTGCCAGCAGCAAAGGGGTCAGGGGCCCTGAGAACACTGAAGCTTTCTTT.

This clonotype was picked up a small number of times. The V gene is TRBV24-1, the J gene TRBJ2-3; D unclear. V lost 3 bases, J lost 6 bases, and 15 bases lay in between. The CDR3 sequence is 15 residues long. Germline V gene lookup returns CDR1 KGHDR and CDR2 SFDVKD. CDR3 sequence: CATSDPLGSGDTQYF. The CDR3 DNA follows: TGTGCCACCAGTGATCCGTTAGGTTCCGGGGATACGCAGTATTTT.

Only a few counts were recorded for this clonotype. The rearrangement links TRBV20-1 to TRBJ1-4; D uncertain. The length of the CDR3 is 11 residues. Germline values: CDR1 DFQATT, CDR2 SNEGSKA (reference sequence). V shed 5 bases and J shed 6 bases, with 7 bases lying between them. The CDR3 DNA sequence: TGCAGTGCTCCCGGATATGAAAAACTGTTTTTT. It is translated as CSAPGYEKLFF.

This clonotype was seen at least ten times. The genes are TRBV20-1 and TRBJ1-2; tentatively, D is TRBD1 (6 bases). Germline V gene data show CDR1 as DFQATT and CDR2 as SNEGSKA (reference sequence). V was trimmed by 7 bases and J by 5 bases, leaving 11 bases between them. This CDR3 comprises 11 residues. In DNA form, the CDR3 reads TGCAGTGAGGGACATCTTTATGGCTACACCTTC. It codes for CSEGHLYGYTF.

The chain joins TRBV2 to TRBJ2-3; TRBD2 matches 10 bases. CDR3 size: 18 residues. The V gene's germline CDR1 is SNHLY and CDR2 FYNNEI. Germline trimming cut 0 bases from V and 1 base from J; bases unmatched to any gene: 7. CDR3 loop: CASSEALRLAGGTDTQYF. In DNA, the CDR3 is TGTGCCAGCAGTGAAGCGCTTCGGCTAGCGGGGGGCACAGATACGCAGTATTTT.

Only a few counts were recorded for this clonotype. V usage is TRBV21-1 and J usage is TRBJ2-7; the table's TRBD1 call for D was not verified on the DNA. TRBV21-1 represents a pseudogene. The CDR3 has 14 amino acids. CDR3 DNA: TGTGCCAGCAAGACGACAGGGGGAAAACACGAGCAGTACGTC. It translates to CASKTTGGKHEQYV.

The chain has TRBV29-1 and TRBJ1-2; no definite D call. V was cut by 3 bases and J by 2 bases, with 7 bases left in between. Germline V gene sequence: CDR1 SQVTM, CDR2 ANQGSEA. The CDR3 has 12 amino acids. The CDR3 nucleotides read TGCAGCGTTGACCTGGGAAACTATGGCTACACCTTC. It codes for CSVDLGNYGYTF.

This clonotype was seen at least ten times. This chain links TRBV7-2 with TRBJ1-6, with no clear D. The CDR3 totals 13 residues. From germline, CDR1 is SGHTA and CDR2 FQGNSA. Trimming shortened V by 2 bases and J by 13 bases, and 12 bases separated the two germline ends. This CDR3 reads CASSLSPLFPLHF. The CDR3 bases are TGTGCCAGCAGCTTAAGCCCCCTGTTTCCCCTCCACTTT.

The sample holds many counts of this clonotype. Here the CDR3 reads CASSLEAPSGTYEQYF. As DNA, the CDR3 is TGCGCCAGCAGCTTGGAGGCGCCTAGCGGGACCTACGAGCAGTACTTC. V and J are TRBV5-1 and TRBJ2-7; 9 bases map to TRBD2. V shed 0 bases and J 2 bases; nucleotides not matched to a gene: 6. Germline CDR1 SGHRS, CDR2 YFSETQ. This CDR3 region has 16 residues.

This clonotype was seen a handful of times. The chain uses TRBV18 and TRBJ2-3, with TRBD1 matching over 8 bases. CDR1 and CDR2 (germline): KGHSH, LQKENI. The length of the CDR3 is 14 residues. The trim removed 4 bases at V and 4 bases at J, leaving 4 bases unmatched. The CDR3 DNA is TGTGCCAGCTCACAGGACAGGGCCCCAGATACGCAGTATTTT. This encodes CASSQDRAPDTQYF. Full variable domain (rest looked up from reference TRBV18 and TRBJ2-3): NAGVMQNPRHLVRRRGQEARLRCSPMKGHSHVYWYRQLPEEGLKFMVYLQKENIIDESGMPKERFSAEFPKEGPSILRIQQVVRGDSAAYFCASSQDRAPDTQYFGPGTRLTVL.

This clonotype has a handful of counts. The chain employs TRBV6-2 or TRBV6-3 and TRBJ1-1; D is unresolved. The V gene lost 8 bases and the J gene lost 1 base, with 17 bases spanning the gap. CDR1 MNHEY and CDR2 SVGEGT come from the germline V gene. This CDR3 has 15 residues. The CDR3 DNA sequence: TGTGCCAGCTGCAGGCGGGGTTCCGGGAACACTGAAGCTTTCTTT. This encodes CASCRRGSGNTEAFF.

Ten or more counts support this clonotype. The chain combines TRBV5-1 with TRBJ1-2; D is possibly TRBD1 (6 bases). Germline CDR1 and CDR2: SGHRS and YFSETQ. The V end lost 3 bases, the J end lost 6 bases, and 12 bases lay between the germline ends. The CDR3 loop spans 13 amino acids. The DNA of the CDR3 is TGCGCCAGCAGCTGGCGGGGGGCAAATGGCTACACCTTC. Amino acid sequence: CASSWRGANGYTF.

This clonotype was seen many times. Here the CDR3 DNA reads TGCGCCAGCAGCTCCACAGGGGTAAATTCACCCCTCCACTTT. Translated: CASSSTGVNSPLHF. The chain recombines TRBV5-1 with TRBJ1-6, with 7 bases lining up with TRBD1. J was trimmed by 7 bases and V by 3 bases; bases with no gene match: 4. Germline assignment: CDR1 SGHRS and CDR2 YFSETQ. The CDR3 is 14 residues long.

This clonotype was counted between two and nine times. The chain carries TRBV12-3 or TRBV12-4 and TRBJ2-5; TRBD2 aligns across 9 bases. Trimming removed 6 bases from V and 2 bases from J; junction bases left unmatched: 4. This CDR3 contains 14 residues. CDR3 nucleotides: TGTGCCAGCAGGGCTAGCGGGGCTCAAGAGACCCAGTACTTC. Translation: CASRASGAQETQYF.

There are a few counts of this clonotype. V and J are TRBV5-1 and TRBJ2-1; D not resolved. Germline V gives CDR1 SGHRS, CDR2 YFSETQ. This CDR3 has 15 residues. Trimming removed 0 bases from V and 1 base from J, with 8 bases in between. The CDR3 coding sequence is TGCGCCAGCAGCTTGGCGGAGCCTTCCTACAATGAGCAGTTCTTC. Encoded protein: CASSLAEPSYNEQFF.

V and J are TRBV4-2 and TRBJ2-2; D is undetermined. V shed 4 bases and J shed 5 bases, with 8 bases lying between them. Looked up from germline, CDR1 is LGHNA and CDR2 is YNFKEQ. This CDR3 has 13 amino acids. DNA for the CDR3: TGTGCCAGCAGCCCCAGATGGACCGGGGAGCTGTTTTTT. It codes for CASSPRWTGELFF.

In its sample, this clonotype was seen a few times. V usage is TRBV7-2 and J usage is TRBJ2-5; 9 bases align to TRBD2. Germline V gene data show CDR1 as SGHTA and CDR2 as FQGNSA. The CDR3 has 15 residues. The V segment lost 5 bases and the J segment 4 bases; nucleotides outside the gene matches: 8. CDR3 sequence reads: CASSPSSGVRETQYF. CDR3 nucleotide sequence: TGTGCCAGCAGCCCCTCTAGCGGGGTTCGAGAGACCCAGTACTTC.

This clonotype was observed at least ten times. The chain joins TRBV14 to TRBJ2-5; 7 nucleotides align to TRBD1. The germline V gene encodes CDR1 SGHDN and CDR2 FVKESK. Germline trimming cut 1 base from V and 2 bases from J; bases unmatched to any gene: 4. This CDR3 contains 15 residues. The CDR3 bases are TGTGCCAGCAGCCAAGGGATGGGACAGCAAGAGACCCAGTACTTC. This translates into CASSQGMGQQETQYF.

This chain joins TRBV5-1 and TRBJ1-4, with D possibly TRBD1 on 5 matching bases. V was shortened by 0 bases and J by 5 bases, with 11 bases between the two germline ends. CDR1 and CDR2 (germline): SGHRS, YFSETQ. CDR3 length: 15 amino acids. The CDR3 spells CASSLAPGRNEKLFF. The CDR3 DNA follows: TGCGCCAGCAGCTTGGCCCCGGGGCGCAATGAAAAACTGTTTTTT.

The chain uses TRBV6-1 and TRBJ2-1, with TRBD1 identical over 7 bases. Germline trimming cut 5 bases from V and 9 bases from J; bases unmatched to any gene: 10. Germline V gives CDR1 MNHNS, CDR2 SASEGT. CDR3 length: 14 residues. The CDR3 protein is CASSPQAGGFEQFF. CDR3 nucleotides: TGTGCCAGCAGTCCCCAAGCAGGGGGTTTTGAGCAGTTCTTC.

The chain recombines TRBV12-3 or TRBV12-4 with TRBJ1-1; TRBD1 might be the D (5 bases). V lost 5 bases and J lost 5, with 12 bases in between. The CDR3 loop spans 13 amino acids. The CDR3 nucleotides read TGTGCCAGCAGTCAGCAGGGCTCGACTGAAGCTTTCTTT. Translated: CASSQQGSTEAFF.

This rearrangement joins TRBV5-4 to TRBJ2-5; 8 bases align to TRBD2. CDR1 SGHNT and CDR2 YYREEE come from the germline V gene (reference sequence). Germline trimming cut 9 bases from V and 5 bases from J; bases unmatched to any gene: 18. This CDR3 is 16 amino acids long. CDR3 sequence reads: CATASLFRGGKETQYF. The CDR3 DNA reads TGTGCCACCGCATCCTTGTTCCGCGGGGGGAAGGAGACCCAGTACTTC. Supplemented by reference TRBV5-4 and TRBJ2-5, the full variable domain reads ETGVTQSPTHLIKTRGQQVTLRCSSQSGHNTVSWYQQALGQGPQFIFQYYREEENGRGNFPPRFSGLQFPNYSSELNVNALELDDSALYLCATASLFRGGKETQYFGPGTRLLVL.

This clonotype was counted only a few times. The chain combines TRBV6-5 with TRBJ2-1, with 7 positions matching TRBD1. The V segment lost 7 bases and the J segment 6 bases; nucleotides outside the gene matches: 9. This CDR3 has 14 residues. The germline gives CDR1 MNHEY, CDR2 SVGAGI. CDR3 sequence (DNA): TGTGCCAGCACCCGACAGGGATCCGTCAATGAGCAGTTCTTC. Protein: CASTRQGSVNEQFF.